One and the same sample provided the 24 T cell receptor beta chains below, sequenced in a study of early T cells in non-severe SARS-CoV-2 infection. TCRdb ran MiXCR on the 5' RACE reads and lists one entry per CDR3 protein. The sample has 75,000 to 90,000 distinct CDR3 sequences; more than 13% are singletons. The source material was whole blood. Receptor source: an adult who was a healthcare worker with PCR-confirmed SARS-CoV-2 infection or an uninfected control (not recorded which).

This clonotype was observed a handful of times. This chain links TRBV6-5 with TRBJ1-6; TRBD1 matches at 10 bases. Looked up from germline, CDR1 is MNHEY and CDR2 is SVGAGI. The CDR3 is made up of 14 amino acids. V shed 10 bases, J shed 7 bases, and the junction held 7 bases outside the gene matches. The CDR3 DNA reads as TGTGCCATCCACCCGGGACAGGGGAATTCACCCCTCCACTTT. Its protein is CAIHPGQGNSPLHF.

This clonotype was detected a few times. This chain joins TRBV7-2 and TRBJ1-2; 8 nucleotides agree with TRBD1. This CDR3 contains 15 residues. Per the germline V gene, CDR1 is SGHTA and CDR2 is FQGNSA. V was pared by 5 bases and J by 7 bases, with 12 bases of the junction left unmatched. The DNA for the CDR3 is TGTGCCAGCAGCCGAGGCGGCAGGGGGCTTAGTGGCTACACCTTC. Protein: CASSRGGRGLSGYTF. Full variable domain (outside the CDR3, taken from reference TRBV7-2 and TRBJ1-2): GAGVSQSPSNKVTEKGKDVELRCDPISGHTALYWYRQSLGQGLEFLIYFQGNSAPDKSGLPSDRFSAERTGGSVSTLTIQRTQQEDSAVYLCASSRGGRGLSGYTFGSGTRLTVV.

This sequence joins TRBV20-1 and TRBJ2-5; 9 bases map to TRBD2. V lost 3 bases to trimming and J lost 5 bases; unmatched junction nucleotides: 7. The germline V gene encodes CDR1 DFQATT and CDR2 SNEGSKA (reference sequence). This CDR3 has 14 amino acids. The CDR3 protein is CSASSPSGRETQYF. CDR3 in DNA: TGCAGTGCTAGTTCCCCCAGCGGGAGGGAGACCCAGTACTTC.

This chain connects TRBV20-1 to TRBJ1-6, with 9 bases that match TRBD1. Germline V lookup: CDR1 DFQATT, CDR2 SNEGSKA (reference sequence). The V segment lost 1 base and the J segment 11 bases; nucleotides outside the gene matches: 6. This CDR3 is built from 14 residues. CDR3 nucleotides: TGCAGTGCTAGAGCGCACAGGGGGCTGGCACCCCTCCACTTT. This codes for CSARAHRGLAPLHF.

This clonotype has just a few counts. This chain connects TRBV6-1 to TRBJ2-1, with TRBD2 matching over 11 bases. J lost 7 bases, V lost 4 bases, and 9 bases had no gene match. Germline assignment: CDR1 MNHNS and CDR2 SASEGT. The CDR3 length is 16 residues. This CDR3 is CASSGQLAGASNEQFF. As DNA, the CDR3 is TGTGCCAGCAGTGGACAACTAGCGGGAGCGAGTAATGAGCAGTTCTTC.

This clonotype was observed a few times. The CDR3 loop reads CSATGGQGYTDTQYF. In DNA, the CDR3 is TGCAGTGCTACGGGAGGACAGGGATACACAGATACGCAGTATTTT. The chain couples TRBV20-1 to TRBJ2-3; tentative D call: TRBD1 (8 bases). Germline V gene lookup returns CDR1 DFQATT and CDR2 SNEGSKA (reference sequence). CDR3 length equals 15 residues. The ends were cut back, 4 bases at V and 2 bases at J, with 16 bases in the middle.

This clonotype has only a few counts. V gene TRBV7-2 combines with J gene TRBJ2-1; D not certain. V gave up 6 bases and J gave up 7 bases, with 19 bases separating them. This CDR3 comprises 15 residues. Per the germline V gene, CDR1 is SGHTA and CDR2 is FQGNSA. The CDR3 DNA follows: TGTGCCAGCAGTGACCCCGTGATATGGGGTAATGAGCAGTTCTTC. Translating gives CASSDPVIWGNEQFF.

This rearrangement joins TRBV4-1 to TRBJ2-5; maybe TRBD2 (5 bases). The V end lost 2 bases, the J end lost 4 bases, and 14 bases lay between the germline ends. This CDR3 region has 15 residues. Germline assignment: CDR1 MGHRA and CDR2 YSYEKL. The CDR3 here is CASSQRFSGLETQYF. The CDR3 coding sequence is TGCGCCAGCAGCCAAAGATTCTCGGGATTAGAGACCCAGTACTTC.

The chain couples TRBV13 to TRBJ2-7; possible D gene TRBD1, 5 bases. Germline V gene sequence: CDR1 PRHDT, CDR2 FYEKMQ (reference sequence). The CDR3 has 15 residues. Between the trimmed V and J ends, which lost 5 bases and 6 bases, there was a span of 20 bases. As DNA, the CDR3 is TGTGCCAGCAGCAAAAAGGGGATCGCCGCCCCCGAGCAGTACTTC. It codes for CASSKKGIAAPEQYF.

This sequence joins TRBV18 and TRBJ1-4, with 9 bases identical to TRBD1. CDR3 length: 17 amino acids. CDR1 is KGHSH and CDR2 is LQKENI in the germline V gene. Unmatched junction bases numbered 10, after V lost 0 bases and J lost 8 bases. This CDR3 is CASSPPTGQGMEEKLFF. The CDR3 bases are TGTGCCAGCTCACCACCGACGGGACAGGGTATGGAGGAAAAACTGTTTTTT.

J is TRBJ2-5 and V is TRBV13, with 8 bases lining up with TRBD2. The CDR3 length is 16 residues. Germline lookup yields CDR1 PRHDT and CDR2 FYEKMQ (reference sequence). The V segment lost 5 bases and the J segment 6 bases; nucleotides outside the gene matches: 14. CDR3 sequence: CASSTATLAGTKTQYF. CDR3 sequence (DNA): TGTGCCAGCAGCACCGCCACCCTAGCGGGTACTAAGACCCAGTACTTC.

This clonotype was seen only a few times. The chain uses TRBV6-1 and TRBJ1-1; no clear D gene. Trimming took off 1 base at V and 0 bases at J, with 9 bases between the two ends. CDR3 length equals 15 residues. Germline CDR1 and CDR2: MNHNS and SASEGT. In DNA, the CDR3 is TGTGCCAGCAGTGAAGATGGGGAAATGAACACTGAAGCTTTCTTT. Translation gives CASSEDGEMNTEAFF.

The chain carries TRBV7-9 and TRBJ1-1, with 7 bases matching TRBD1. The J segment lost 1 base and the V segment lost 4 bases, leaving 9 bases of the junction unmatched. Germline V lookup: CDR1 SEHNR, CDR2 FQNEAQ (reference sequence). CDR3 length: 16 amino acids. CDR3 DNA: TGTGCCAGCAGCTCGACCGGGACAGCAGAGAACACTGAAGCTTTCTTT. Amino acids: CASSSTGTAENTEAFF. The full variable domain, with the rest looked up from reference TRBV7-9 and TRBJ1-1, is DTGVSQNPRHKITKRGQNVTFRCDPISEHNRLYWYRQTLGQGPEFLTYFQNEAQLEKSRLLSDRFSAERPKGSFSTLEIQRTEQGDSAMYLCASSSTGTAENTEAFFGQGTRLTVV.

The rearrangement links TRBV12-3 or TRBV12-4 to TRBJ2-5, with 10 positions matching TRBD2. After removal of 0 bases from V and 4 bases from J, the junction contained 2 bases not matched to a gene. This CDR3 region has 15 residues. CDR3 amino acids: CASSLASGRIETQYF. CDR3 DNA sequence: TGTGCCAGCAGTTTAGCTAGCGGGAGGATAGAGACCCAGTACTTC.

This chain uses TRBV20-1 with TRBJ2-1; possibly TRBD2 for D (5 bases). The CDR3 runs to 16 residues. CDR1 is DFQATT and CDR2 is SNEGSKA in the germline V gene (reference sequence). V was cut by 4 bases and J by 2 bases, with 18 bases left in between. Here the CDR3 reads CSAKNLGSGAYNEQFF. The CDR3 DNA reads TGCAGTGCTAAAAACTTAGGATCCGGGGCCTACAATGAGCAGTTCTTC.

This clonotype was observed a few times. As DNA, the CDR3 is TGTGCCAGCAGTTGGGGGCGCTACGAGCAGTACTTC. Residues: CASSWGRYEQYF. The gene calls are TRBV28 and TRBJ2-7; D is perhaps TRBD1 (6 bases). Trimming stripped 4 bases from V and 3 bases from J, with 7 bases between. This CDR3 is 12 amino acids long. Germline CDR1 is MDHEN and CDR2 is SYDVKM.

This chain connects TRBV28 to TRBJ2-7; no clear D gene. Trimming stripped 5 bases from V and 3 bases from J, with 8 bases between. The CDR3 runs 12 residues. Germline loops: CDR1 MDHEN, CDR2 SYDVKM. CDR3 DNA sequence: TGTGCCAGCAGTCCGGTGCGCTACGAGCAGTACTTC. Protein: CASSPVRYEQYF. Combining the CDR3 with reference TRBV28 and TRBJ2-7 gives the whole variable domain DVKVTQSSRYLVKRTGEKVFLECVQDMDHENMFWYRQDPGLGLRLIYFSYDVKMKEKGDIPEGYSVSREKKERFSLILESASTNQTSMYLCASSPVRYEQYFGPGTRLTVT.

The V gene is TRBV10-3, the J gene TRBJ2-3, with a weak D call TRBD2 (6 bases). Between the trimmed V and J ends, which lost 0 bases and 3 bases, there was a span of 10 bases. CDR1 ENHRY and CDR2 SYGVKD come from the germline V gene. The CDR3 length is 15 residues. CDR3 sequence: CAISESKEGTDTQYF. The CDR3 DNA reads TGTGCCATCAGTGAGTCGAAGGAGGGAACAGATACGCAGTATTTT.

This clonotype was counted between two and nine times. This chain links TRBV28 with TRBJ1-2; 8 bases align to TRBD1. Trimming cost V 8 bases and J 8 bases; bases outside gene matches: 7. Germline CDR1 MDHEN, CDR2 SYDVKM. The CDR3 is made up of 12 amino acids. Written as DNA, the CDR3 is TGTGCCAGCGGCGGACAGGGATACGGCTACACCTTC. This translates into CASGGQGYGYTF.

This clonotype showed up many times. The J gene is TRBJ2-7, the V gene TRBV28, with TRBD1 identical over 10 bases. The V and J ends lost 7 bases and 2 bases, in that order; junction bases with no gene match: 14. Germline V lookup: CDR1 MDHEN, CDR2 SYDVKM. The CDR3 consists of 17 residues. The CDR3 DNA reads TGTGCCAGCAATTCAAAACCCGGGACAGGGGAGGCCTACGAGCAGTACTTC. Encoded protein: CASNSKPGTGEAYEQYF.

This clonotype appeared a few times. This rearrangement joins TRBV6-2 or TRBV6-3 to TRBJ1-5; 8 bases map to TRBD1. The V and J ends lost 4 bases and 4 bases, in that order; junction bases with no gene match: 3. In germline, CDR1 is MNHEY, CDR2 SVGEGT. The CDR3 contains 14 residues. CDR3 sequence (DNA): TGTGCCAGCAGTTTCAGGGACAGGAATCAGCCCCAGCATTTT. Its translation: CASSFRDRNQPQHF.

The chain links TRBV7-2 to TRBJ2-2, with TRBD2 matching over 9 bases. Germline-derived CDR1 and CDR2 are SGHTA and FQGNSA. The V segment lost 3 bases and the J segment 3 bases; nucleotides outside the gene matches: 2. The CDR3 loop spans 15 amino acids. The CDR3 loop is CASSFSGRYTGELFF. The CDR3 region has the DNA TGTGCCAGCAGCTTCAGCGGGAGGTACACCGGGGAGCTGTTTTTT.

The V call is TRBV11-2, the J call TRBJ2-3; the D is unclear. The CDR3 is 12 residues long. Trimming removed 1 base from V and 4 bases from J, with 3 bases in between. CDR1 is SGHAT and CDR2 is FQNNGV in the germline V gene. CDR3 nucleotide sequence: TGTGCCAGCAGCTTAGTGCCAGATACGCAGTATTTT. Protein product: CASSLVPDTQYF.

This clonotype was detected a few times. A read error may produce the germline difference seen at one junction end. The CDR3 sequence: CASSQSGISYNEQFF. The CDR3 nucleotides read TGCGCCAGCAGTCAGTCGGGTATTTCCTACAATGAGCAGTTCTTC. The V call is TRBV10-2, the J call TRBJ2-1; D not resolved. The CDR3 covers 15 residues. CDR1 is WSHSY and CDR2 is SAAADI in the germline V gene.